A single T cell receptor beta chain is shown here with its context. The data derive from a study of shared clonotypes between healthy human individuals. Deletions cut 7 bases from V and 4 bases from J, with 17 bases between. The CDR3 has 14 residues. The germline gives CDR1 MDHEN, CDR2 SYDVKM. Using immunoSEQ multiplex PCR, the repertoire was profiled, and TCRdb retains in-frame clones only, with some absent. The sample gives roughly 1,600,000 clones, 98% of which show up once; approximately 0.4% is in the top ten. Sequencing input: naive CD4+ T cells sorted from blood. Sample subset: CD45RA+ positively selected. The sequence was collected from a man aged 25-45 years in good health. V usage is TRBV28 and J usage is TRBJ2-7, with D perhaps matching TRBD1 or TRBD2 (7 bases each). This CDR3 reads CASMGGGSLYEQYF. The DNA for the CDR3 is TGTGCCAGCATGGGAGGGGGCTCTTTGTACGAGCAGTACTTC. The full variable domain, with the rest looked up from reference TRBV28 and TRBJ2-7, is DVKVTQSSRYLVKRTGEKVFLECVQDMDHENMFWYRQDPGLGLRLIYFSYDVKMKEKGDIPEGYSVSREKKERFSLILESASTNQTSMYLCASMGGGSLYEQYFGPGTRLTVT.